This TCR beta chain was recorded in a study of human T cells and chemical hapten exposure (dated by TCRdb to the early 2020s). About the full investigation: For sensitization, 2% DPC in acetone was applied to a 2 cm by 2 cm area of upper inner arm skin. Most of the patients in the cohort were female, and the cohort covered alopecia areata with under or over 50% scalp involvement, alopecia totalis and alopecia universalis. Patients additionally received weekly therapeutic DPC doses to the scalp throughout the approximately 22-week study period. Patch testing was performed on the upper back with Finn chambers containing 0.01% DPC, and the patch tests were scored after 6 days according to International Contact Dermatitis Research Group standards. About 30 alopecia patients provided blood for TCR sequencing at one to four time points (pre-sensitization, 2, 6 and 24 weeks). This study followed changes in the peripheral blood TCR repertoire in vivo during primary and secondary sensitization of alopecia patients to the hapten diphenylcyclopropenone (DPC). Libraries were pooled for sequencing, and variation in per-sample TCR yields was attributed mainly to small differences in library volumes within the pool. Patient blood was sampled pre-sensitization (week 0) and at 2, 6 and about 24 weeks after DPC sensitization.

The label giving this sample's time point can be read as: pre-sensitization, week 0. The treatment or condition label of this sample denotes: therapeutic diphenylcyclopropenone sensitization with weekly scalp DPC. At every patch-test visit, the blood draw took place before the patch test was put on. Eligible patients were aged 18 to 70, diagnosed with alopecia, deemed suitable for DPC therapy, and excluded if pregnant. Unfractionated whole blood was collected in Tempus Blood RNA tubes, and total RNA was extracted from that blood. Taken from the germline V gene, the CDR1 and CDR2 loops are SGHAT and FQNNGV. Including the terminal cysteine and phenylalanine, the CDR3 comprises 15 residues. The read is trimmed to its CDR3 DNA, 45 bases read in frame from base 1. The germline ends are 13 bases apart after V is trimmed by 4 bases and J by 1 base. Receptor amplification or capture employed RACE. The sequencer was a NextSeq 500. Library preparation attached unique molecular identifiers to individual cDNA molecules for quantitative, reproducible TCR counting. Both TCR alpha and TCR beta chains were sequenced from each blood RNA sample. The paper's data handling went like this. Samples had a median of approximately 93,000 TCRs, with a range from about 23,224 to 750,000. V, J and CDR3 annotation of the TCR reads was carried out using the Decombinator software suite. To make PS versus PT1 abundance plots, every sample was subsampled to the same number of TCRs (28,000). TCRs were defined as expanded if absent before sensitization and observed at least eight times at the 2-week time point. TCRdb itself trimmed the public reads at Q25 with fastp, ran MiXCR and retained productive beta chains. When rows share a CDR3 protein, they turn into one entry using the most common DNA and genes. TCRdb, rather than the study authors, made the V and J calls. Across this sample there are approximately 320,000 distinct CDR3 sequences, with about 5% seen only once. Clones ranked in the top ten supply over 6.5% of the sample.

General study outcomes and caveats: After repeated subsampling, the strength of the expansion versus patch-test correlation and the threshold at which it became significant changed. Expanded TCRs formed significantly more large CDR3 similarity clusters than pre-sensitization or healthy control sets, consistent with antigen-driven responses. No change with DPC sensitization was found in the number of TCRs above 1 in 1000 frequency, and no evidence of global repertoire structure alterations was found. All patients had alopecia, a presumed autoimmune disease, so their immune response might differ from that of healthy individuals. Patch test score correlated positively with the number of PT1 expanded TCRs, reaching significance at thresholds 8, 16 and 32 but not at 4.

For this clonotype: Which antigen it targets is not known. No base qualities exist here, and no much larger clone lies one base off it.

The chain joins TRBV11-2 to TRBJ2-5; matching of 6 bases hints at TRBD1 as the D gene. The source is a woman aged 18-29 years with alopecia areata. Some clones in this sample may be carry-over from other donors' samples. Here the sequenced sample was whole blood, taken in connection with sensitization to the hapten diphenylcyclopropenone (DPC). The CDR3 protein: CASSSIRGSQETQYF. In nucleotides, the sequence is TGTGCCAGCAGCTCTATTAGGGGGTCCCAAGAGACCCAGTACTTC.